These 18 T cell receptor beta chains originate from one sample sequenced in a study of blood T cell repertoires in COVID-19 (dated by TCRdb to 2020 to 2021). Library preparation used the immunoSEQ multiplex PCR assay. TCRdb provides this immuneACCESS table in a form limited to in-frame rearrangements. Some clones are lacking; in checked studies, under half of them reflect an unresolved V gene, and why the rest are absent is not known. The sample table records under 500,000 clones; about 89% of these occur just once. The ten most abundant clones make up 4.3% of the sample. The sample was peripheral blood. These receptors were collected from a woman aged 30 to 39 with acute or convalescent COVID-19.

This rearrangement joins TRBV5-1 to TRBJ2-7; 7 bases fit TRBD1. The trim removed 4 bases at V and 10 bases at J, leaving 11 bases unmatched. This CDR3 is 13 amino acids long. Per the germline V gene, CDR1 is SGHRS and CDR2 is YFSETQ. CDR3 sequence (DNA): TGCGCCAGCAGCCCAATGGGGGACAGTTCACAGTACTTC. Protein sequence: CASSPMGDSSQYF. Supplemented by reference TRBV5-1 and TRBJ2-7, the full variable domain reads KAGVTQTPRYLIKTRGQQVTLSCSPISGHRSVSWYQQTPGQGLQFLFEYFSETQRNKGNFPGRFSGRQFSNSRSEMNVSTLELGDSALYLCASSPMGDSSQYFGPGTRLTVT.

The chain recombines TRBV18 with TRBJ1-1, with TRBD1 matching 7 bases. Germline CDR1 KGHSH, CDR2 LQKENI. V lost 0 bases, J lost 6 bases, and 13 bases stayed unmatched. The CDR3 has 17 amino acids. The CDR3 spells CASSPPGDSRGSAEAFF. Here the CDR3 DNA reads TGTGCCAGCTCACCACCCGGGGACAGTCGGGGCAGCGCTGAAGCTTTCTTT.

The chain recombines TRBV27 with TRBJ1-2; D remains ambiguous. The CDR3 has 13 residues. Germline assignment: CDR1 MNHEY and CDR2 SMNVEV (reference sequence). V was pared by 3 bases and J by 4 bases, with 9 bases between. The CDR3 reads CASSFRGFYGYTF. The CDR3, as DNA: TGTGCCAGCAGTTTCCGCGGTTTCTATGGCTACACCTTC.

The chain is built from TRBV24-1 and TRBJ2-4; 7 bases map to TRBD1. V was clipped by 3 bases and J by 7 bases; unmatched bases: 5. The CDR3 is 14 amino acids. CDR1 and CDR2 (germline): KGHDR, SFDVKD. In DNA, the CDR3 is TGTGCCACCAGTGATCAAAACAGGGGTAACATTCAGTACTTC. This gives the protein CATSDQNRGNIQYF.

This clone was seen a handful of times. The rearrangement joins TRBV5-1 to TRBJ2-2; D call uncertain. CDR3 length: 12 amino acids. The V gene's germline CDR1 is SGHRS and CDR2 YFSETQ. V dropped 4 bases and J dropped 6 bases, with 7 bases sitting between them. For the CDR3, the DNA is TGCGCCAGCAGCGCCCCGGCCGGGGAGCTGTTTTTT. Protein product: CASSAPAGELFF.

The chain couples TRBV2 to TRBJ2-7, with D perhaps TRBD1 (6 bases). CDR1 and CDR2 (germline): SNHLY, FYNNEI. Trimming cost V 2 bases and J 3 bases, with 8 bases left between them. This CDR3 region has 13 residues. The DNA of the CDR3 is TGTGCCAGCAGTGAAACAGGGATCTACGAGCAGTACTTC. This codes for CASSETGIYEQYF.

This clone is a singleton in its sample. The CDR3 DNA follows: TGCGCCAGCAGCTTGGAAGACAGCAGCTCTGGAAACACCATATATTTT. This codes for CASSLEDSSSGNTIYF. The rearrangement joins TRBV5-1 to TRBJ1-3; a weak D match, TRBD1 (5 bases). CDR3 size: 16 residues. Germline lookup yields CDR1 SGHRS and CDR2 YFSETQ. Trimming pared 0 bases from V and 0 bases from J, leaving 10 bases between.

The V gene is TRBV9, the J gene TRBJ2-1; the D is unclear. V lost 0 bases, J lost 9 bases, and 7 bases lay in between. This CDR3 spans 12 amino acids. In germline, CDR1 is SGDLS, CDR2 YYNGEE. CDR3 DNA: TGTGCCAGCAGCGTAGCTAACTCTGAGCAGTTCTTC. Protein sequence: CASSVANSEQFF.

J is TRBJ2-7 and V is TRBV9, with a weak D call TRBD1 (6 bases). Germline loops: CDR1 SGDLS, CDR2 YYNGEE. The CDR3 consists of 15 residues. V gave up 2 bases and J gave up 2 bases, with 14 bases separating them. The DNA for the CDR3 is TGTGCCAGCAGCGTGGGGGCTGCAGTTGCCTACGAGCAGTACTTC. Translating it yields CASSVGAAVAYEQYF.

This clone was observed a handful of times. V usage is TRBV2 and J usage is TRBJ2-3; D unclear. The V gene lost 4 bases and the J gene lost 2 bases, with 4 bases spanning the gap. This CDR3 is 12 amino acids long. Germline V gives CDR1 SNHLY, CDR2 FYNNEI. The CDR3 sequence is CASSVYTDTQYF. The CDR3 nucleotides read TGTGCCAGCAGTGTTTACACAGATACGCAGTATTTT.

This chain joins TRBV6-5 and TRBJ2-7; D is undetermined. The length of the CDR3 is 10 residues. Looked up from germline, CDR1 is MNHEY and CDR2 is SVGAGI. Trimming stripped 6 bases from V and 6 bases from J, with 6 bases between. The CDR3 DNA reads TGTGCCAGCAGGAGTTCCGAGCAGTACTTC. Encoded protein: CASRSSEQYF.

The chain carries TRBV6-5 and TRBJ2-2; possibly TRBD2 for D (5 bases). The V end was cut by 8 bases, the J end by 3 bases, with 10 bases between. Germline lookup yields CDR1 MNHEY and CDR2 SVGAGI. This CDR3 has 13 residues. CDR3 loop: CASSVGDTGELFF. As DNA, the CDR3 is TGTGCCAGCTCTGTCGGGGACACCGGGGAGCTGTTTTTT.

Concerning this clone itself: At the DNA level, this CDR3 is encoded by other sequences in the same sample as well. The CDR3 is CASSLQGNYGYTF. CDR3 nucleotides: TGTGCCAGCAGTCTACAGGGAAACTATGGCTACACCTTC. J is TRBJ1-2 and V is TRBV28, with D maybe TRBD1 (6 bases). Germline V gene lookup returns CDR1 MDHEN and CDR2 SYDVKM. The CDR3 loop spans 13 amino acids. Trimming removed 5 bases from V and 2 bases from J, with 9 bases in between.

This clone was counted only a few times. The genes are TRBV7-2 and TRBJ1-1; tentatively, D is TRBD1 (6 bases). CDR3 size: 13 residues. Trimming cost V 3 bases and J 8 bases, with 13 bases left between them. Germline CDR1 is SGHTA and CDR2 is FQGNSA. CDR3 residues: CASSFTWDNEAFF. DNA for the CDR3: TGTGCCAGCAGCTTCACCTGGGACAACGAAGCTTTCTTT.

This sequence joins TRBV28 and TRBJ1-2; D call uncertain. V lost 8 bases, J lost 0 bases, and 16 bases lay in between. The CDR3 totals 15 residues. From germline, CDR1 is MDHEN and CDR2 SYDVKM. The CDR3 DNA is TGTGCCAGCCGGGTCCTCAGCTTTGCTAACTATGGCTACACCTTC. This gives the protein CASRVLSFANYGYTF.

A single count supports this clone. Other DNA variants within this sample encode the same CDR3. CDR3 loop: CASSLRGTSYEQYF. Written as DNA, the CDR3 is TGTGCCAGCAGCCTACGGGGGACCTCCTACGAGCAGTACTTC. The chain is built from TRBV13 and TRBJ2-7, with D tentatively TRBD2 (6 bases). Trimming cost V 5 bases and J 0 bases, with 11 bases left between them. Germline-derived CDR1 and CDR2 are PRHDT and FYEKMQ (reference sequence). The CDR3 spans 14 residues.

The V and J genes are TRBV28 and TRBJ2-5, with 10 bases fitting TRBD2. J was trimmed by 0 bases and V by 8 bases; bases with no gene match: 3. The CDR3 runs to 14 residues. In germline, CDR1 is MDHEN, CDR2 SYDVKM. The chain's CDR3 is CASASGGNQETQYF. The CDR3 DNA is TGTGCCAGCGCTAGCGGGGGAAACCAAGAGACCCAGTACTTC.

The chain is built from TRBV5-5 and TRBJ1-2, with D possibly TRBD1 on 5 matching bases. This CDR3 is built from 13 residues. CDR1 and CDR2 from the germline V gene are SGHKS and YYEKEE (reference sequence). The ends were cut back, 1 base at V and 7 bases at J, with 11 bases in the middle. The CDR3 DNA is TGTGCCAGCAGCTTGTGGCAGGGTTTTGGCTACACCTTC. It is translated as CASSLWQGFGYTF.